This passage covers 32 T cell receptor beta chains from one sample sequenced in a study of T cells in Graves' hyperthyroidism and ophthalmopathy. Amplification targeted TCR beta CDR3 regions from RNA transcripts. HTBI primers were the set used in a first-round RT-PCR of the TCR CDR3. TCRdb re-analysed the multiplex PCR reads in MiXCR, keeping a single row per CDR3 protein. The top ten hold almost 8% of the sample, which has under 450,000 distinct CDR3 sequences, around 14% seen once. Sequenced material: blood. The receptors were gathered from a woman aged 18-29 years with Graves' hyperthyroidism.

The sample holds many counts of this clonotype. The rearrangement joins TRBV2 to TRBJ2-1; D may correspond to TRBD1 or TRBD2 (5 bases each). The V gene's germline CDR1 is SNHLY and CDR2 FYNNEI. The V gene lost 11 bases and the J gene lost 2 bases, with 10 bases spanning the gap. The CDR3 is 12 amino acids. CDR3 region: CAGGRTYNEQFF. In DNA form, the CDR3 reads TGTGCCGGGGGACGGACCTACAATGAGCAGTTCTTC.

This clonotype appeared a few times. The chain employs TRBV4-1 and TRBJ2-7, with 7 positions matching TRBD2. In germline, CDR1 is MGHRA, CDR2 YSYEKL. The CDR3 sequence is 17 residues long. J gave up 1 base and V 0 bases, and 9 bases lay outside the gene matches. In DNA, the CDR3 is TGCGCCAGCAGCCAAGATCAAAGGCTAGCGGAATCCTACGAGCAGTACTTC. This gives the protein CASSQDQRLAESYEQYF.

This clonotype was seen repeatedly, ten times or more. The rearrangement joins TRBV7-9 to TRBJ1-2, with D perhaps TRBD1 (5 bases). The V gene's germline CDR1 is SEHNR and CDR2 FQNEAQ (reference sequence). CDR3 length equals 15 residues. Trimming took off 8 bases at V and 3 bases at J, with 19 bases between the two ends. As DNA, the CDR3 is TGTGCCAGCTTGCGGGACCTAATAAACTACTATGGCTACACCTTC. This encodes CASLRDLINYYGYTF.

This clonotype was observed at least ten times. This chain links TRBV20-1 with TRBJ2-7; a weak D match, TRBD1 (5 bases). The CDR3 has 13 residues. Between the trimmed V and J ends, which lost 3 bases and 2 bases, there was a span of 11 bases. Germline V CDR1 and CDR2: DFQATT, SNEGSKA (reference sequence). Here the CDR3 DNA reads TGCAGTGCTAGTAACCAGGGTCCCTACGAGCAGTACTTC. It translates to CSASNQGPYEQYF.

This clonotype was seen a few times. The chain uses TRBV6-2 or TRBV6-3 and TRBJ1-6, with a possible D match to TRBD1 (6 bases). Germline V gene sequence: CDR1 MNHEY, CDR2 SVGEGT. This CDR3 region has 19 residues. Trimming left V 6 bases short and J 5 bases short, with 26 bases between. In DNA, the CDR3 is TGTGCCAGCAGCCTCAGCGTCCGATGGGGGGCGCTGGATAATTCACCCCTCCACTTT. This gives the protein CASSLSVRWGALDNSPLHF.

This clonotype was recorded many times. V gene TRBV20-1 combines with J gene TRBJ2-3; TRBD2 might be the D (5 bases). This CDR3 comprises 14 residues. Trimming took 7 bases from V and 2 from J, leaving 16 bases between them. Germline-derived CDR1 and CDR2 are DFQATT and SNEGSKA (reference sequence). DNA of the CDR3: TGCAGTGAATGGTCAACTAGAATCACAGATACGCAGTATTTT. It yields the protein CSEWSTRITDTQYF.

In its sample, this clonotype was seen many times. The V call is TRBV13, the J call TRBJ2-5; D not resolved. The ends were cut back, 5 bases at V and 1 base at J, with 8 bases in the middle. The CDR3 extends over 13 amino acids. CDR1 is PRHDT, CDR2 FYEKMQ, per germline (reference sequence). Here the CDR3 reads CASSRKLQETQYF. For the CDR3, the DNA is TGTGCCAGCAGCCGTAAACTCCAAGAGACCCAGTACTTC. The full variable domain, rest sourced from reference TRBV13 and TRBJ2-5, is AAGVIQSPRHLIKEKRETATLKCYPIPRHDTVYWYQQGPGQDPQFLISFYEKMQSDKGSIPDRFSAQQFSDYHSELNMSSLELGDSALYFCASSRKLQETQYFGPGTRLLVL.

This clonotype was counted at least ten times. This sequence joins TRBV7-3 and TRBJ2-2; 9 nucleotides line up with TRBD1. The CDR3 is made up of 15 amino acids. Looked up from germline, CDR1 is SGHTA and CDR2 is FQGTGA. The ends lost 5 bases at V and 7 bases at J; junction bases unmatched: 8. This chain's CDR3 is CASSAGGTGNGELFF. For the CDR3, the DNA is TGTGCCAGCAGCGCAGGGGGGACAGGGAACGGGGAGCTGTTTTTT. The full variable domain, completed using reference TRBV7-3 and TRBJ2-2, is GAGVSQTPSNKVTEKGKYVELRCDPISGHTALYWYRQSLGQGPEFLIYFQGTGAADDSGLPNDRFFAVRPEGSVSTLKIQRTERGDSAVYLCASSAGGTGNGELFFGEGSRLTVL.

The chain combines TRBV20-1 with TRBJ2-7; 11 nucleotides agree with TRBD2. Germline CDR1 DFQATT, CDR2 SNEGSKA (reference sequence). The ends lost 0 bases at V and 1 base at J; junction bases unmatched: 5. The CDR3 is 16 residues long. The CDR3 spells CSARDSGGGSSYEQYF. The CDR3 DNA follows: TGCAGTGCTAGAGATAGCGGGGGGGGGAGTTCCTACGAGCAGTACTTC.

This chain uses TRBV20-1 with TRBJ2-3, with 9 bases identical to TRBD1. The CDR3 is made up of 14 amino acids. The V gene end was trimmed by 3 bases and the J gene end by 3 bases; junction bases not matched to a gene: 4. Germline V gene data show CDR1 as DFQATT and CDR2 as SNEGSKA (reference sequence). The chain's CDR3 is CSASTGGLTDTQYF. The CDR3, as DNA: TGCAGTGCTAGTACAGGGGGCTTAACAGATACGCAGTATTTT.

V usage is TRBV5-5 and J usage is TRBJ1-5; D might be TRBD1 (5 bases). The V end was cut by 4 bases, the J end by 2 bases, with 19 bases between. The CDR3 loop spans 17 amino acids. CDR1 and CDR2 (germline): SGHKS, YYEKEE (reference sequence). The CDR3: CASSPWGGGFGNQPQHF. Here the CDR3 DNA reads TGTGCCAGCAGCCCGTGGGGGGGTGGTTTTGGCAATCAGCCCCAGCATTTT.

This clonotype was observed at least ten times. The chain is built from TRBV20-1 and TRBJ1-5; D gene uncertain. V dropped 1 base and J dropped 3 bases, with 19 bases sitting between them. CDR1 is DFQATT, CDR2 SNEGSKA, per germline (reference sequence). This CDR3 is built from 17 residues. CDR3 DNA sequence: TGCAGTGCTAGAGCGGGAGGGAGGAAACACGTCAATCAGCCCCAGCATTTT. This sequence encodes CSARAGGRKHVNQPQHF.

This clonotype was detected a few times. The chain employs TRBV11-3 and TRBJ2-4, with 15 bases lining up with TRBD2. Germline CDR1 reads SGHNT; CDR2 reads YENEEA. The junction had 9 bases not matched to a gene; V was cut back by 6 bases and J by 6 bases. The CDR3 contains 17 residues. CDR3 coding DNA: TGTGCCAGCAGGCCACCGGGACTAGCGGGGGGAATAAACATTCAGTACTTC. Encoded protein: CASRPPGLAGGINIQYF. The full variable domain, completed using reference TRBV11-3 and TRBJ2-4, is EAGVVQSPRYKIIEKKQPVAFWCNPISGHNTLYWYLQNLGQGPELLIRYENEEAVDDSQLPKDRFSAERLKGVDSTLKIQPAELGDSAVYLCASRPPGLAGGINIQYFGAGTRLSVL.

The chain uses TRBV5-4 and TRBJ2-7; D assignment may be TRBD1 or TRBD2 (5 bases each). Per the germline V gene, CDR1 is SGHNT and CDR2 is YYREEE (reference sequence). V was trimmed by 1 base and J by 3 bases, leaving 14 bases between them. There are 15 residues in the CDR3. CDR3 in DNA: TGTGCCAGCAGCTTGAGCCGGGGCCCTTTCTACGAGCAGTACTTC. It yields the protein CASSLSRGPFYEQYF.

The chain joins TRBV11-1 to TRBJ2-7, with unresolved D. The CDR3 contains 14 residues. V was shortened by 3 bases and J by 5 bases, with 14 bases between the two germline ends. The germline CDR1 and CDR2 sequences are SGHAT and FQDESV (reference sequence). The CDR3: CASSLVGIPHEQYF. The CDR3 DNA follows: TGTGCCAGCAGCTTGGTGGGGATCCCCCACGAGCAGTACTTC.

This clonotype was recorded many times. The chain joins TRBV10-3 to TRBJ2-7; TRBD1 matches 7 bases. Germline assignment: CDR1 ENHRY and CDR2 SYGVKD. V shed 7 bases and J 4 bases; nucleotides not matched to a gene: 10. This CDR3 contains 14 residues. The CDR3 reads CAIKGTAWGYEQYF. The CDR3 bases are TGTGCCATCAAGGGGACAGCATGGGGGTACGAGCAGTACTTC.

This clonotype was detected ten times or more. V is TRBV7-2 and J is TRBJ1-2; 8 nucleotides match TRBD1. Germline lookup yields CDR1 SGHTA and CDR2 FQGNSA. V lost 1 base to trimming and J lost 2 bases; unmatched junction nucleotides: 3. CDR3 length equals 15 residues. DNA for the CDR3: TGTGCCAGCAGCTTAGTAAACAGGGGGAACTATGGCTACACCTTC. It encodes CASSLVNRGNYGYTF.

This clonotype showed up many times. DNA of the CDR3: TGTGCCAGCAGCCCCCGGAGCGCGGATACGCAGTATTTT. Amino acids: CASSPRSADTQYF. V gene TRBV7-2 combines with J gene TRBJ2-3; no clear D gene. This CDR3 has 13 residues. Germline lookup yields CDR1 SGHTA and CDR2 FQGNSA. V was clipped by 5 bases and J by 6 bases, with 12 bases between them.

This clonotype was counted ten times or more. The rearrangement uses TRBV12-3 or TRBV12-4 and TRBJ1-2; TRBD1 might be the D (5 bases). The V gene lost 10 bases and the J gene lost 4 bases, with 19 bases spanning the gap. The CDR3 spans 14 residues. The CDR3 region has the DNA TGTGCCACCTTTCAGGGAACCCAGGGCTATGGCTACACCTTC. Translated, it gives CATFQGTQGYGYTF.

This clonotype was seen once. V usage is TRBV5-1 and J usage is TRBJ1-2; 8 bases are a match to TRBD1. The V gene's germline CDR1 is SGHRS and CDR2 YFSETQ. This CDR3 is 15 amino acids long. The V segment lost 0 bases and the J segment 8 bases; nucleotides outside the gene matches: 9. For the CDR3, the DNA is TGCGCCAGCAGCTTGGCTCCGACAGGGGAAGGCGGCTACACCTTC. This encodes CASSLAPTGEGGYTF.

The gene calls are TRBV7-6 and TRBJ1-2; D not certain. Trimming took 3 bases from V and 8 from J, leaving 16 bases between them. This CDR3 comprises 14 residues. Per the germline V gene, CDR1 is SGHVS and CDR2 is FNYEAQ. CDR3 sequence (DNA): TGTGCCAGCAGCTTTGGCGGTCTCGGAGGGGGCTACACCTTC. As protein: CASSFGGLGGGYTF.

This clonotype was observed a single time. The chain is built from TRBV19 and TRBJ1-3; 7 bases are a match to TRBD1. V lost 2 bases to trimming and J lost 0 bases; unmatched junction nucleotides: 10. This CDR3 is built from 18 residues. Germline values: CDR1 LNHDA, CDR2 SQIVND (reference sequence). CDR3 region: CASSIHEGASASGNTIYF. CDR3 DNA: TGTGCCAGTAGTATACACGAGGGGGCCTCCGCCTCTGGAAACACCATATATTTT.

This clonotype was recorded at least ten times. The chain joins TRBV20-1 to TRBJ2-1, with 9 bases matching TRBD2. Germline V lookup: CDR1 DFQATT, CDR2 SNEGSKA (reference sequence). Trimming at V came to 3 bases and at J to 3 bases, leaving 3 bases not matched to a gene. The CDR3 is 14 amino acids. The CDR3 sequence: CSASAGGRYNEQFF. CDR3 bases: TGCAGTGCTAGTGCGGGAGGGCGCTACAATGAGCAGTTCTTC.

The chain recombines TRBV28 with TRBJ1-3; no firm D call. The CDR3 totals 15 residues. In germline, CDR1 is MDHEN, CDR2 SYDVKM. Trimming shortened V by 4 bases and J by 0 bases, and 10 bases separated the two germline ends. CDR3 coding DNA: TGTGCCAGCAGTTCGAACGGCTACTCTGGAAACACCATATATTTT. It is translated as CASSSNGYSGNTIYF.

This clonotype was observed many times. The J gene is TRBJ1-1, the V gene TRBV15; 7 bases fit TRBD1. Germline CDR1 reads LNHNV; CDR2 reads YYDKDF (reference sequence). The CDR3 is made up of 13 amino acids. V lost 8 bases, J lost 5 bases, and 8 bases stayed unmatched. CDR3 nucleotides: TGTGCCACCGTAGAGGGGGCGAGGACTGAAGCTTTCTTT. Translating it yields CATVEGARTEAFF.

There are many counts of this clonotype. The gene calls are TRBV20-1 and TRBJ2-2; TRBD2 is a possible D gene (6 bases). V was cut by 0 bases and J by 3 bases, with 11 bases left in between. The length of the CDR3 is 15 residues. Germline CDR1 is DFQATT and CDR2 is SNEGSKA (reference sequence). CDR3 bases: TGCAGTGCTAGAGATGGTGGAGGGGACACCGGGGAGCTGTTTTTT. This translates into CSARDGGGDTGELFF.

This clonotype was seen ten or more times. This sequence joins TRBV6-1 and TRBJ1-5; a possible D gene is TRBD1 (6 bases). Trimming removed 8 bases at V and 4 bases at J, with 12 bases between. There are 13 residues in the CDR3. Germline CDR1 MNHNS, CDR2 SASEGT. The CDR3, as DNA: TGTGCCAGCGGACGCCAGGGGAATCAGCCCCAGCATTTT. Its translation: CASGRQGNQPQHF.

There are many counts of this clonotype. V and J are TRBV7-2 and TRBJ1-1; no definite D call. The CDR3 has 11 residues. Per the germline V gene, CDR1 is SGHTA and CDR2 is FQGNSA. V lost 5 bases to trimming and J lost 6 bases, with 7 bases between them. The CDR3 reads CASSPRAEAFF. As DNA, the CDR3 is TGTGCCAGCAGCCCCAGAGCTGAAGCTTTCTTT.

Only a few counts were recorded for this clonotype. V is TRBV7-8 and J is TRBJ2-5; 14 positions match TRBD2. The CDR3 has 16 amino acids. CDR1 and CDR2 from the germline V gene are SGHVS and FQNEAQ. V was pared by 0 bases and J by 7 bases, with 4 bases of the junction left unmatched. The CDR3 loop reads CASSLAGTSGSGTQYF. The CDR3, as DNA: TGTGCCAGCAGCTTAGCAGGGACTAGCGGGAGTGGGACCCAGTACTTC.

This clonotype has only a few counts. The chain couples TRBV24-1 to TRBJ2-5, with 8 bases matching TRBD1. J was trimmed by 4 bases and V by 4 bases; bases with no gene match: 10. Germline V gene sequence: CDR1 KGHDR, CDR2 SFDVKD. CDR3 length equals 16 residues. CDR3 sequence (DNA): TGTGCCACCAGTGAGGGGGGACAGGATAGGGGAGAGACCCAGTACTTC. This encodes CATSEGGQDRGETQYF.

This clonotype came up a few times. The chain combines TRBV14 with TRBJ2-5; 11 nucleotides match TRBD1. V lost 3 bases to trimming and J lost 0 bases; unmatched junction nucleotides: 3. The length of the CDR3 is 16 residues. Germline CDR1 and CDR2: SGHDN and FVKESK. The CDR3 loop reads CASSQRDRGNQETQYF. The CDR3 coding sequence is TGTGCCAGCAGCCAGCGGGACAGGGGGAACCAAGAGACCCAGTACTTC. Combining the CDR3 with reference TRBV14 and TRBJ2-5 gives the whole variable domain EAGVTQFPSHSVIEKGQTVTLRCDPISGHDNLYWYRRVMGKEIKFLLHFVKESKQDESGMPNNRFLAERTGGTYSTLKVQPAELEDSGVYFCASSQRDRGNQETQYFGPGTRLLVL.

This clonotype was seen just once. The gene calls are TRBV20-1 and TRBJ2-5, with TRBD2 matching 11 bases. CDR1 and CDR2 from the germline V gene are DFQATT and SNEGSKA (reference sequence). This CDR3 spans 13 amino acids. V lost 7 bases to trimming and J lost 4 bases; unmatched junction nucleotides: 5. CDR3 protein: CSGSGGAGETQYF. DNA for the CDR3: TGCAGTGGTAGCGGGGGGGCCGGAGAGACCCAGTACTTC.